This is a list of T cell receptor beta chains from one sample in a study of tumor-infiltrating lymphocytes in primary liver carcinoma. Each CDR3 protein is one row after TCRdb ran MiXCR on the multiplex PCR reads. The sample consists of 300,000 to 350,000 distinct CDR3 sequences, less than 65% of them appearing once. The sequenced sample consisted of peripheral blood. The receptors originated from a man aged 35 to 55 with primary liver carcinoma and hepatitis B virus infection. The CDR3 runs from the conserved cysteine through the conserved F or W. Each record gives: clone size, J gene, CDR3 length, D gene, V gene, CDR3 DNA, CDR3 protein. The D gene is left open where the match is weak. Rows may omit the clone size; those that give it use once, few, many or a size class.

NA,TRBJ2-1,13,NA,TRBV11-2,TGTGCCTGGAGGGACCCCAGCCGAAATGAGCAGTTCTTC,CAWRDPSRNEQFF
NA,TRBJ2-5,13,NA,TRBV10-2,TGCGCCGGCAGTCCCCCGGGGGCAGAGACCCAGTACTTC,CAGSPPGAETQYF
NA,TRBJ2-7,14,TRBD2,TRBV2,TGTGCCAGCAGCCTTAGCGGGAGTATACACGAGCAGTACTTC,CASSLSGSIHEQYF
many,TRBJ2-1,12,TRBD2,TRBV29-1,TGCAGCGTTGGGCTAGCGGGATTTGAGCAGTTCTTC,CSVGLAGFEQFF
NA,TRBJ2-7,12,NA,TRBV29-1,TGCAGCGTGGCTAGCAACTCCTACGAGCAGTACTTC,CSVASNSYEQYF
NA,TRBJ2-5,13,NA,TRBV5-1,TGCGCCAGCAGCCAAAGTGAGGGGGAGACCCAGTACTTC,CASSQSEGETQYF
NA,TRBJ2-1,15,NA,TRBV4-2,TGTGCCAGCAGCCAAGGGGAGATAGGGATAAATGAGCAGTTCTTC,CASSQGEIGINEQFF
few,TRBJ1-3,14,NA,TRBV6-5,TGTGCCAGCAGTACAGGGTTTACTGGAAACACCATATATTTT,CASSTGFTGNTIYF
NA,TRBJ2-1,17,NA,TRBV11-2,TGTGCCAGCAGCTTAGGGGGAGCGAGAAACTCCTACAATGAGCAATTCTTC,CASSLGGARNSYNEQFF
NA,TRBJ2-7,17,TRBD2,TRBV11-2,TGTGCCTGCAGCTCCGTTAGGTTGGTCGGGAGGGCCTACGAACAGTACTTC,CACSSVRLVGRAYEQYF
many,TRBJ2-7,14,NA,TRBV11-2,TGTGCCAGCAGCTTATACGGGGGGCGCGACGAGCAGTACTTC,CASSLYGGRDEQYF
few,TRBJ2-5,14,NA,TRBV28,TGTGCCAGCAGTTTTAACGGACTGGGAGAGACCCAGTACTTC,CASSFNGLGETQYF
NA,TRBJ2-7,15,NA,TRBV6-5,TGTGCCAGCAGTTACTCGAGTAGGGCTTCCTACGAGCAGTACTTC,CASSYSSRASYEQYF
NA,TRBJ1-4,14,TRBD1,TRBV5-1,TGCGCCAGCAGCCCGGGACAGGGGGAGGAAAAACTGTTTTTT,CASSPGQGEEKLFF
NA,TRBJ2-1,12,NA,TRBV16,TGTGCCAGCAGCCAACAGGCCCATGAGCAGTTCTTC,CASSQQAHEQFF
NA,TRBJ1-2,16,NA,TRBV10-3,TGTGCCATCAGTGAGTCTTCAGGGGCATTCACGAATGGCTACACCTTC,CAISESSGAFTNGYTF
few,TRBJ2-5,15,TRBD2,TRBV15,TGTGCCACCAGCAGAGATGGGCTAGCGGGAGAGACCCAGTACTTC,CATSRDGLAGETQYF
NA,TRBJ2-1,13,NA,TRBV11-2,TGTGCCAGCAGCCTTGAACTGGCGAATGAGCAGTTCTTC,CASSLELANEQFF
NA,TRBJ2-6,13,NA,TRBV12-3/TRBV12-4,TGTGCCAGCAGCTCGGACAGGGCCAACGTCCTGACTTTC,CASSSDRANVLTF
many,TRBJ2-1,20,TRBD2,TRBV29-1,TGCAGCGTTGAAGGGGGAAGTGAACTAGCGGGAGTAAGGGGCCTGGGTGAGCAGTTCTTC,CSVEGGSELAGVRGLGEQFF
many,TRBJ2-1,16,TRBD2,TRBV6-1,TGTGCCAGCAGTGAAGCCGAGACTAGCGGCCTTTATGGGAAGTTCTTC,CASSEAETSGLYGKFF
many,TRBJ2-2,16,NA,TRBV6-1,TGTGCCAGCACTGAGTGGGGGGGGCGCGGCACCGGGGAGCTGTTTTTT,CASTEWGGRGTGELFF
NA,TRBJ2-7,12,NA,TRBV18,TGTGCCAGCTCAGCAGGGAGATACGAGCAGTACTTC,CASSAGRYEQYF
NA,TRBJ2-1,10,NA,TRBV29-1,TGCAGCGCTGGGAGTAAGGAGCAGCTCTTC,CSAGSKEQLF
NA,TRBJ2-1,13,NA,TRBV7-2,TGTGCCAGCAGCAGCAGACTAGACAATGAGCAGTTCTTC,CASSSRLDNEQFF
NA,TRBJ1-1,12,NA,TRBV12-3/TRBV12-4,TGTGCCAGCAATTTCAGGAACACCGAAGCTTTCTTT,CASNFRNTEAFF
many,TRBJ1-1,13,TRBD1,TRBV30,TGTGCCTGGAGTACTACAGGGGGCACTGAAGCTTTCTTT,CAWSTTGGTEAFF
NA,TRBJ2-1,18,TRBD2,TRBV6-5,TGTGCCAGCAGAACAGAGCAGGGACTAGCGGGTTCCTACAATGAGCAGTTCTTC,CASRTEQGLAGSYNEQFF
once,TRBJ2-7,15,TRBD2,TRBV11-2,TGCGCCAACAGCCCACGGCGACTAGCTGGATACGAGCAGTACTTC,CANSPRRLAGYEQYF
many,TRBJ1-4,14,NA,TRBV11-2,TGTGCCAGCAGCCTTAACCGGGGGAATGAAAAACTGTTTTTT,CASSLNRGNEKLFF
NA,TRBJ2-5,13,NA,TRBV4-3,TGCGCCAGCAGCCTAGCAGCAGTGGAGACCCTGCACTTC,CASSLAAVETLHF
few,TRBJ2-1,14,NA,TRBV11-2,TGTGCCAGCAGCTTAGGAATAGGGTACAATGAGCAGTTCTTC,CASSLGIGYNEQFF
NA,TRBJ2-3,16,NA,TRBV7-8,TGTGCCAGCAGCTTAACGGACCTTCCCTACACAGATACGCAGTATTTT,CASSLTDLPYTDTQYF
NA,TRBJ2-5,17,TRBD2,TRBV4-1,TGCACCAGCAGCCAAGATCTTAGGGGACTAGGGGAAGAGACCCAGTACTTC,CTSSQDLRGLGEETQYF
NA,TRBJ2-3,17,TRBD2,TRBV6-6,TGTGCCAGCAGTTACAATGGATGGCGGGAGATGACAGATACGCAGTATTTT,CASSYNGWREMTDTQYF
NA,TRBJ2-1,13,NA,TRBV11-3,TGTGCCAGCAGCTTAGGGCATGTGAATGAGCACTTTTTC,CASSLGHVNEHFF
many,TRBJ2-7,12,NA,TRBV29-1,TGCAGCGTAACCGGGACATCCTACGAGCAGTACTTC,CSVTGTSYEQYF
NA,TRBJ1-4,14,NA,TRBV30,TGTGCCTGGAGTCTCTATGGGGCTAATGAAAAACTGTTTTTT,CAWSLYGANEKLFF
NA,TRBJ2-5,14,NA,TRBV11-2,TGTGCCAGCAGCTCACATGGGCCGCAAGAGAGCCAGTACTTC,CASSSHGPQESQYF
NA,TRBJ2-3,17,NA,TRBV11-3,TGTGCCAGCAGTCCCGGACAAGGCGGGATTAGCGCAGATACGCAGTATTTT,CASSPGQGGISADTQYF
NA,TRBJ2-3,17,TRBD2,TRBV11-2,TGTGCCAGCAGCCAAACTCCTGGCGGGGGTTTGACAGATACGCAGTATTTT,CASSQTPGGGLTDTQYF
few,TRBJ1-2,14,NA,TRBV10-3,TGTGCCATCAACCCCTCGGGAAGGGAAGGTGGCTACACCTTC,CAINPSGREGGYTF
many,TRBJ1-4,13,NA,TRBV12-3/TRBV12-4,NA,CASSTSWGEKLFF
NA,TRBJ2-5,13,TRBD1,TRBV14,TGTGCCAGCAGCCGACAGGGCTCCAGGACCCAGTACTTC,CASSRQGSRTQYF
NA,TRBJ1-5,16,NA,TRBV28,TGTGCCAGCAGTCCCTTCGGAGGGGTGGACAATCAGCCCCAGCATTTT,CASSPFGGVDNQPQHF